Listed below are T cell receptor beta chains from one sample, sequenced in a study of T cell responses to AZD1222 COVID-19 vaccine. Some clones are missing from TCRdb's copy, which holds only in-frame ones; the method was immunoSEQ multiplex PCR. The sample holds under 150,000 clones, 80% to 90% seen once. The sample was peripheral blood, taken on day 0 of AZD1222 vaccination. Receptors were obtained from an adult in good health. Both conserved end residues are part of each CDR3. The D gene is left open where the match is weak. Rows give clone size only sometimes, using once, few, many, or a class for an expanded clone.

TRBJ1-2,-,TRBV25-1,-,TGTGCCAGCAGCGCTAACTATGGCTACACCTTC,CASSANYGYTF
TRBJ2-6,-,TRBV5-1,-,TGCGCCAGCAGCCAAACAGGGTCTGGGGCCAACGTCCTGACTTTC,CASSQTGSGANVLTF
TRBJ1-4,-,TRBV5-4,TRBD1,TGTGCCAGCAGCTTAACCAGGGGGATTAATGAAAAACTGTTTTTT,CASSLTRGINEKLFF
TRBJ2-2,-,TRBV6-4,TRBD2,TGTGCCAGCAGTGCTAGCGGGGTTACCGGGGAGCTGTTTTTT,CASSASGVTGELFF
TRBJ2-7,-,TRBV6-5,-,TGTGCCAGCGGGACGAGCGGCTCCGTCACCTACGAGCAGTACTTC,CASGTSGSVTYEQYF
TRBJ1-1,few,TRBV14,-,TGTGCCAGCAGCCAAACTTTCGCCAGGGGTCAGATGAACACTGAAGCTTTCTTT,CASSQTFARGQMNTEAFF
TRBJ1-1,-,TRBV7-8,-,TGTGCCAGCAGCTCTAACACAGGGAACACTGAAGCTTTCTTT,CASSSNTGNTEAFF
TRBJ1-2,-,TRBV25-1,-,TGTGCCAGCAGTGCGGGGGCGCTGGGCTATGGCTACACCTTC,CASSAGALGYGYTF
TRBJ1-3,-,TRBV5-6,TRBD1,TGTGCCAGCAGCTCCGACAGGGCTTTAAACACCATATATTTT,CASSSDRALNTIYF
TRBJ2-7,-,TRBV6-5,TRBD2,TGTGCCAGCAGTTACTCTAGGACTAGCGCCTACGAGCAGTACTTC,CASSYSRTSAYEQYF
TRBJ1-2,-,TRBV7-9,-,TGTGCCAGCAGTCCACGGGTATGGGCATACAGGAACTATGGCTACACCTTC,CASSPRVWAYRNYGYTF
TRBJ2-2,-,TRBV6-5,-,TGTGCCAGCACCCCACGGGGACAGAACACCGGGGAGCTGTTTTTT,CASTPRGQNTGELFF
TRBJ1-4,-,TRBV5-1,-,TGCGCCAGCAGCACCACAGGGAGCAAAGAAGAAAAACTGTTTTTT,CASSTTGSKEEKLFF
TRBJ1-3,-,TRBV2,-,TGTGCCAGCAGTGAATGGAGGATCTCTGGAAACACCATATATTTT,CASSEWRISGNTIYF
TRBJ2-5,-,TRBV28,-,TGTGCCAGCAGCCAGGCTGGCCCACGGGAGACCCAGTACTTC,CASSQAGPRETQYF
TRBJ1-4,-,TRBV5-6,-,TGTGCCAGCAGCTTGGGACTCCGGGACTGGGCTCCTGAAAAACTGTTTTTT,CASSLGLRDWAPEKLFF
TRBJ1-4,few,TRBV6-1,TRBD1,TGTGCCAGCAGTGGGCCGGGACAGGGCTGGTTGGGCACTAATGAAAAACTGTTTTTT,CASSGPGQGWLGTNEKLFF
TRBJ1-1,once,TRBV5-1,-,TGCGCCAGCAGCTTGCGAAGGGAGAACACTGAAGCTTTCTTT,CASSLRRENTEAFF
TRBJ2-5,-,TRBV3-1/TRBV3-2,-,TGTGCCAGCTCATCGTCGTGGGTGGGGAGCGGAGGGACCCAGTACTTC,CASSSSWVGSGGTQYF
TRBJ2-7,-,TRBV19,-,TGTGCCAGTAGTATTGATCGAGGGGACGAGCAGTACTTC,CASSIDRGDEQYF
TRBJ1-1,-,TRBV28,-,TGTGCCAGCACCCCCGTGGGGGAGGAAAAAGCTTTCTTT,CASTPVGEEKAFF
TRBJ1-5,-,TRBV7-2,TRBD1,TGTGCCAGCAGCTTACGAGCGGGACAGAATCAGCCCCAGCATTTT,CASSLRAGQNQPQHF
TRBJ2-1,-,TRBV11-2,TRBD1,TGTGCCAGCAGCACCGGACAGGCCTCCTACAATGAGCAGTTCTTC,CASSTGQASYNEQFF
TRBJ2-4,-,TRBV6-5,-,TGTGCCAGCAGAGGACTTGTAGCCAAAAACATTCAGTACTTC,CASRGLVAKNIQYF
TRBJ1-1,-,TRBV9,-,TGTGCCAGCAGCCCTCGACGGGGGAGCACTGAAGCTTTCTTT,CASSPRRGSTEAFF
TRBJ2-1,-,TRBV6-5,-,TGTGCCAGCTCCTTAGAGAACGCCTACAATGAGCAGTTCTTC,CASSLENAYNEQFF
TRBJ2-1,-,TRBV5-1,-,TGCGCCAGCAGCCCCCCCGAGGGAGGCCCCAATGAGCAGTTCTTC,CASSPPEGGPNEQFF
TRBJ1-1,once,TRBV5-1,-,TGCGCCAGCAGCTTGGATAGGGAAATGAACACTGAAGCTTTCTTT,CASSLDREMNTEAFF
TRBJ2-1,-,TRBV19,-,TGTGCCAGTACCGGGCTGGGGGTTGCCTACAATGAGCAGTTCTTC,CASTGLGVAYNEQFF
TRBJ1-2,-,TRBV7-6,TRBD1,TGTGCCAGCAGCGTAGCCGGGGGACAGGGTGACTATGGCTACACCTTC,CASSVAGGQGDYGYTF
TRBJ1-1,few,TRBV14,-,TGTGCCAGCAGCCAAGATACCGGAAATTGGGCTGAAGCTTTCTTT,CASSQDTGNWAEAFF
TRBJ1-2,once,TRBV6-5,-,TGTGCCAGCAGTTACTCGACAGAGCTTTATGGCTACACCTTC,CASSYSTELYGYTF
TRBJ2-5,-,TRBV11-3,TRBD1,TGTGCCAGCAGCCCCACGTGGGGACAGCAAGAGACCCAGTACTTC,CASSPTWGQQETQYF
TRBJ1-5,-,TRBV28,-,TGTGCCAGCAGCCTCACACGGGGAAGCAATCAGCCCCAGCATTTT,CASSLTRGSNQPQHF
TRBJ1-4,-,TRBV28,-,TGTGCCAGCAGTTTGGGGGAGGGAGTAGCTAATGAAAAACTGTTTTTT,CASSLGEGVANEKLFF